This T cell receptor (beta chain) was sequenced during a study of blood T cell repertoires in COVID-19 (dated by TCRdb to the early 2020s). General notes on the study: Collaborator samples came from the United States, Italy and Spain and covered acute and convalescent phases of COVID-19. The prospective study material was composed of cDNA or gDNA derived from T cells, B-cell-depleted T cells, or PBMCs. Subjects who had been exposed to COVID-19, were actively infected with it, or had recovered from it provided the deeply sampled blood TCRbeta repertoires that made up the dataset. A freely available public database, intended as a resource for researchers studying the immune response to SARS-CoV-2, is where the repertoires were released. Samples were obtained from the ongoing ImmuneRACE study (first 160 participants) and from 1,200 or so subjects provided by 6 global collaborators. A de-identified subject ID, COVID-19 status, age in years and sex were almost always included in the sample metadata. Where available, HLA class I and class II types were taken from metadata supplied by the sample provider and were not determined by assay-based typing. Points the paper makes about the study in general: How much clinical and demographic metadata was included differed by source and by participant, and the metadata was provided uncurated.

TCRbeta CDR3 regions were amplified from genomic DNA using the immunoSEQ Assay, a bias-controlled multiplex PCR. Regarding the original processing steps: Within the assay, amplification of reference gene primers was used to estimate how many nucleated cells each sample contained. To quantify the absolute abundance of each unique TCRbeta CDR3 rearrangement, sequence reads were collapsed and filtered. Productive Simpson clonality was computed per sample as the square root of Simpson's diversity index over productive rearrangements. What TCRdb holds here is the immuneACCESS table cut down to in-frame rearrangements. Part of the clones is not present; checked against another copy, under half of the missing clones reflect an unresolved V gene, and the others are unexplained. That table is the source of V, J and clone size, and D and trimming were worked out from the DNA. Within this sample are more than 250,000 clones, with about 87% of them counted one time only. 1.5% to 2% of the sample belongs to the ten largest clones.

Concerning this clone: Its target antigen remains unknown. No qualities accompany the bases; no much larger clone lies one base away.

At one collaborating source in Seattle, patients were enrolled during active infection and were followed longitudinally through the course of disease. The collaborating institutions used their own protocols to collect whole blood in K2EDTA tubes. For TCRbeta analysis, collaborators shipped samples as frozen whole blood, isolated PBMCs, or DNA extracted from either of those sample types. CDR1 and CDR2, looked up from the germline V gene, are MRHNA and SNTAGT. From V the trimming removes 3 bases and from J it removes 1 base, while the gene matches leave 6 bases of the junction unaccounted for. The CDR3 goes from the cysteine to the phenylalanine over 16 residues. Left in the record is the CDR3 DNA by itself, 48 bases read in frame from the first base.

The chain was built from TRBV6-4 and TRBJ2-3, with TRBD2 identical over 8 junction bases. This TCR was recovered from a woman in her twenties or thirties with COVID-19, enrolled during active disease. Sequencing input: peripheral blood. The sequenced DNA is TGTGCCAGCAGTGAATGGTACGGGGGGGGCACAGATACGCAGTATTTT. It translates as CASSEWYGGGTDTQYF.